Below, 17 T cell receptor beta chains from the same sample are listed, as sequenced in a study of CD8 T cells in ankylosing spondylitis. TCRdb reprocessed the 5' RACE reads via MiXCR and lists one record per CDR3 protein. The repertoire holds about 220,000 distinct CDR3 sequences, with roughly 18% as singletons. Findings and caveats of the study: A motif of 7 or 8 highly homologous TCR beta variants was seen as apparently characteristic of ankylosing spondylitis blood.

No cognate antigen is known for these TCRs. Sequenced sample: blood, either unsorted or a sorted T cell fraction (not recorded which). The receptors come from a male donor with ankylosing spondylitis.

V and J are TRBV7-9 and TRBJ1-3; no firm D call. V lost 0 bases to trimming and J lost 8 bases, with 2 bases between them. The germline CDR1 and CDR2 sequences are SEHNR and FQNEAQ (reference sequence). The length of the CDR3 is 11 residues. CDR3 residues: CASSLADTIYF. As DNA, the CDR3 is TGTGCCAGCAGCTTAGCGGACACCATATATTTT.

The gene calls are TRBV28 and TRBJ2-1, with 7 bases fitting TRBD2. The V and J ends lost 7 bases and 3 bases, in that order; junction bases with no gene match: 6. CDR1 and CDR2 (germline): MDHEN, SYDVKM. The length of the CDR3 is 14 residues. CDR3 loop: CASMGGEGYNEQFF. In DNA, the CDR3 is TGTGCCAGCATGGGGGGGGAGGGCTACAATGAGCAGTTCTTC.

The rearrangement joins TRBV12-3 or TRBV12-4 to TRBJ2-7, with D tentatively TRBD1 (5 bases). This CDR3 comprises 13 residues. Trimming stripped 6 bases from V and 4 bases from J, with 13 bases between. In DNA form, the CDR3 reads TGTGCCAGCAGAGACGACAGTCAATACGAGCAGTACTTC. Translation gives CASRDDSQYEQYF.

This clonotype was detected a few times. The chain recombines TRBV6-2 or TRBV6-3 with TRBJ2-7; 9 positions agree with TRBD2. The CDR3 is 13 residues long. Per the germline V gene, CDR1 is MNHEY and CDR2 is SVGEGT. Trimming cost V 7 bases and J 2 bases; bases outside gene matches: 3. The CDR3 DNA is TGTGCCAGCATGGCTAGCGGGACCTACGAGCAGTACTTC. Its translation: CASMASGTYEQYF.

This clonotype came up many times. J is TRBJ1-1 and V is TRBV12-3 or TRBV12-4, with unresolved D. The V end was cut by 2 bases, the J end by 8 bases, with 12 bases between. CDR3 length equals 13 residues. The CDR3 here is CASSLYPWWEAFF. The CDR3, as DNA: TGTGCCAGCAGTTTATACCCTTGGTGGGAAGCTTTCTTT.

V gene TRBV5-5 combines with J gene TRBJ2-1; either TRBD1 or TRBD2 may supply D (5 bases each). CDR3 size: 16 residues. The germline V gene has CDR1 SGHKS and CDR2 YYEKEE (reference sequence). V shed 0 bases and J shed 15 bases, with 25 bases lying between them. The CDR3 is CASSLDDWDRDFWRFF. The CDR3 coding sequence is TGTGCCAGCAGCTTGGATGATTGGGACCGCGATTTTTGGCGGTTCTTC. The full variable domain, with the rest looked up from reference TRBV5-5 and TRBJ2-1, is DAGVTQSPTHLIKTRGQQVTLRCSPISGHKSVSWYQQVLGQGPQFIFQYYEKEERGRGNFPDRFSARQFPNYSSELNVNALLLGDSALYLCASSLDDWDRDFWRFFGPGTRLTVL.

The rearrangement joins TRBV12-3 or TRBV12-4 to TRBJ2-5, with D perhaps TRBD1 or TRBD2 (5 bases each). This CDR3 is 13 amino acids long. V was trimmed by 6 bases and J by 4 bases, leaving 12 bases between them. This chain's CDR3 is CASSSGSGETQYF. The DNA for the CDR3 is TGTGCCAGCAGCTCAGGGAGTGGAGAGACCCAGTACTTC.

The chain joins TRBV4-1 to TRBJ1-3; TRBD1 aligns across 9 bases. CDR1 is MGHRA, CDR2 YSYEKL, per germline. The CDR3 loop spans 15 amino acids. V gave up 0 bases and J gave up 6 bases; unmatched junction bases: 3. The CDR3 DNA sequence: TGCGCCAGCAGCCAAGAAGACAGGGGGACAAACACCATATATTTT. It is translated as CASSQEDRGTNTIYF.

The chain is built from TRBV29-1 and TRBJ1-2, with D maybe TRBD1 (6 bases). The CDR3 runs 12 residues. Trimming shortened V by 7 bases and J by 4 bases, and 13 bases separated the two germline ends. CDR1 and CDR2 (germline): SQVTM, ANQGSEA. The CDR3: CSAEEQGYGYTF. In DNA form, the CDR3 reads TGCAGCGCCGAGGAACAGGGCTATGGCTACACCTTC. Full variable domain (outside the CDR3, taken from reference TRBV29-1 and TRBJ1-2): SAVISQKPSRDICQRGTSLTIQCQVDSQVTMMFWYRQQPGQSLTLIATANQGSEATYESGFVIDKFPISRPNLTFSTLTVSNMSPEDSSIYLCSAEEQGYGYTFGSGTRLTVV.

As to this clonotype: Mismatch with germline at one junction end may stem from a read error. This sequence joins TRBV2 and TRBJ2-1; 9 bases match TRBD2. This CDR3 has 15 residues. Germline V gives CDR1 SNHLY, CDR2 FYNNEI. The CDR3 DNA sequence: TGTGCCAGCAGAGAAGCTCCGGGACTAGCTTTGGAGCAGTTCTTC. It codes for CASREAPGLALEQFF.

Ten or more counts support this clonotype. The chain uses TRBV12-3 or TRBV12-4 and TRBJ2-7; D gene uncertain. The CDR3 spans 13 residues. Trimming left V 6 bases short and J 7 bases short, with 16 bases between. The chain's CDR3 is CASSLFWSREQYF. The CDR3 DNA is TGTGCCAGCAGCCTGTTTTGGTCTCGGGAGCAGTACTTC.

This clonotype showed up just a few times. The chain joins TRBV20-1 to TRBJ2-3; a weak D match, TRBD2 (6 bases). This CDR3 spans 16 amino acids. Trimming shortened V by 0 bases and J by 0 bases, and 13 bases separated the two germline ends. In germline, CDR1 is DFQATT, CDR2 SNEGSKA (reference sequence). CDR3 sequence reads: CSARDRDGTSTDTQYF. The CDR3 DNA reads TGCAGTGCTAGAGATAGGGACGGGACTAGCACAGATACGCAGTATTTT.

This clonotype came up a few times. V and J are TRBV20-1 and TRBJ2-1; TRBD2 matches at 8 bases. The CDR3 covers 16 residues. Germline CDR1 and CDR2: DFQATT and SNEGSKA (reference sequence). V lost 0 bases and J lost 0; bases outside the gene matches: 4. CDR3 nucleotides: TGCAGTGCTAGAGAAGAAGCGGGAGCCTCCTACAATGAGCAGTTCTTC. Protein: CSAREEAGASYNEQFF.

CDR3 nucleotides: TGTGCCAGCAGCCAAGATTGGGCGTTGAACACCGGGGAGCTGTTTTTT. Its protein product is CASSQDWALNTGELFF. The chain combines TRBV3-1 with TRBJ2-2, with unresolved D. CDR3 length: 16 residues. The germline CDR1 and CDR2 sequences are LGHDT and YNNKEL (reference sequence). With 0 bases removed from V and 1 base from J, the gap between germline ends came to 9 bases.

CDR3 region: CASSLAMSSGNEQFF. The CDR3 DNA follows: TGCGCCAGCAGCTTGGCCATGTCTTCGGGCAATGAGCAGTTCTTC. The rearrangement uses TRBV5-1 and TRBJ2-1; D unclear. The CDR3 is made up of 15 amino acids. The germline CDR1 and CDR2 sequences are SGHRS and YFSETQ. V lost 0 bases to trimming and J lost 6 bases, with 13 bases between them.

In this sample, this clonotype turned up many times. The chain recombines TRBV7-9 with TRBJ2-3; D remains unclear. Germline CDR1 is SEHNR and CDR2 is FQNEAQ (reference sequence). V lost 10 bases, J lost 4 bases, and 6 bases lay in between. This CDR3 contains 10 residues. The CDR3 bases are TGTGCCATTTTGGCAGATACGCAGTATTTT. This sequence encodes CAILADTQYF.

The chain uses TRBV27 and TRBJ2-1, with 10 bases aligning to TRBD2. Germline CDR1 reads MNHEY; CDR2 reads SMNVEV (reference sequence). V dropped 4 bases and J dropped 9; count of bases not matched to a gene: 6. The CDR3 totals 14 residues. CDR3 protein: CASSWLAGEGEQFF. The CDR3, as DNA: TGTGCCAGCAGTTGGCTAGCGGGAGAGGGTGAGCAGTTCTTC.